This entry lists 5 T cell receptor beta chains sequenced from one sample in a study of cytomegalovirus exposure and HLA in healthy donors. A multiplex PCR was run with 60 Vbeta primers and 13 Jbeta primers. Assay: immunoSEQ multiplex PCR; the TCRdb copy retains only in-frame clones and omits some. The sample shows over 100,000 clones, around 78% of them seen only once. Sequencing was performed on PBMCs. These receptors all come from a female donor in good health and CMV-seropositive.

This clone was picked up a small number of times. This chain uses TRBV18 with TRBJ2-6; D remains unclear. Trimming took 3 bases from V and 0 from J, leaving 3 bases between them. This CDR3 has 14 residues. In germline, CDR1 is KGHSH, CDR2 LQKENI. The CDR3 DNA is TGTGCCAGCTCACCCAGCTCTGGGGCCAACGTCCTGACTTTC. This encodes CASSPSSGANVLTF. The entire variable domain, with the rest obtained from reference TRBV18 and TRBJ2-6, is as follows: NAGVMQNPRHLVRRRGQEARLRCSPMKGHSHVYWYRQLPEEGLKFMVYLQKENIIDESGMPKERFSAEFPKEGPSILRIQQVVRGDSAAYFCASSPSSGANVLTFGAGSRLTVL.

This clone was counted only a few times. This chain uses TRBV28 with TRBJ2-1; 13 bases agree with TRBD2. The CDR3 has 15 residues. With 6 bases clipped from V and 6 bases from J, the junction kept 5 bases outside the gene matches. Germline values: CDR1 MDHEN, CDR2 SYDVKM. CDR3 nucleotide sequence: TGTGCCAGCAGAGACACTAGCGGGGGGGCCAATGAGCAGTTCTTC. Residues: CASRDTSGGANEQFF.

The rearrangement links TRBV6-1 to TRBJ1-1; D is ambiguous. This CDR3 region has 15 residues. Germline CDR1 is MNHNS and CDR2 is SASEGT. Trimming stripped 2 bases from V and 3 bases from J, with 13 bases between. The CDR3 region has the DNA TGTGCCAGCAGTGAAAGACTACGGGGAGACACTGAAGCTTTCTTT. It codes for CASSERLRGDTEAFF.

The gene calls are TRBV27 and TRBJ2-3; TRBD2 aligns across 14 bases. Germline CDR1 is MNHEY and CDR2 is SMNVEV (reference sequence). The CDR3 spans 17 residues. With 4 bases clipped from V and 0 bases from J, the junction kept 3 bases outside the gene matches. CDR3 residues: CASSSGLAGASTDTQYF. CDR3 DNA sequence: TGTGCCAGCAGTTCGGGACTAGCGGGGGCCAGCACAGATACGCAGTATTTT.

The V gene is TRBV28, the J gene TRBJ2-5; D may be TRBD2 (6 bases). The CDR3 extends over 12 amino acids. The germline V gene encodes CDR1 MDHEN and CDR2 SYDVKM. Trimming cost V 8 bases and J 7 bases, with 14 bases left between them. The CDR3 reads CASGGLTGTQYF. Here the CDR3 DNA reads TGTGCCAGCGGAGGGCTCACGGGGACCCAGTACTTC.